A selection of T cell receptor beta chains follows, all from one sample in a study of graft-versus-host responses after intestinal transplantation. These receptors' antigens are unknown. This table comes from immunoSEQ multiplex PCR, and its TCRdb copy is limited to in-frame clones, with some not included. The table includes 35,000 to 45,000 clones, about 95% detected once. Specimen: unstimulated CD8+ T cells sorted from spleen or lymph node cells, collected before transplant. The source is a human donor who was the organ donor for an intestinal transplant. Both conserved end residues are part of each CDR3. The D gene is left open where the match is weak. Clone size, where shown, is once, few, many, or a class for clones that have expanded.

V	J	size	D	CDR3	DNA
TRBV6-5	TRBJ2-7	once	-	CASSYYGPPYEQYF	TGTGCCAGCAGTTATTACGGACCTCCCTACGAGCAGTACTTC
TRBV7-6	TRBJ2-1	-	TRBD1	CASSLWSSPDRGLNNEQFF	TGTGCCAGCAGCTTATGGTCCTCTCCGGACAGGGGGCTAAACAATGAGCAGTTCTTC
TRBV7-3	TRBJ2-1	-	TRBD2	CASSLLGGTSSYNEQFF	TGTGCCAGCAGCTTACTCGGGGGGACGAGCTCCTACAATGAGCAGTTCTTC
TRBV7-3	TRBJ2-2	once	-	CASSVGQDTGELFF	TGTGCCAGCAGCGTCGGACAAGACACCGGGGAGCTGTTTTTT
TRBV27	TRBJ2-7	-	-	CASSLPGPQKYF	TGTGCCAGCAGTTTACCGGGACCCCAGAAGTACTTC
TRBV6-6	TRBJ1-1	-	-	CASRSDLGTEAFF	TGTGCCAGCAGATCCGATTTAGGCACTGAAGCTTTCTTT
TRBV5-5	TRBJ1-5	-	-	CASSLGAANQPQHF	TGTGCCAGCAGCTTGGGGGCAGCGAATCAGCCCCAGCATTTT
TRBV21-1	TRBJ1-2	-	-	CASSRWGGPHEYGYTF	TGTGCCAGCAGCCGATGGGGGGGGCCCCATGAATATGGCTACACCTTC
TRBV5-1	TRBJ2-1	-	-	CASRLPGNNEQFF	TGCGCCAGCAGGCTCCCGGGGAACAATGAGCAGTTCTTC
TRBV5-6	TRBJ1-1	-	TRBD1	CASSSVDRGGYMNTEAFF	TGTGCCAGCAGCTCCGTGGACAGGGGGGGTTACATGAACACTGAAGCTTTCTTT
TRBV6-5	TRBJ1-1	-	-	CASSWGARTEAFF	TGTGCCAGCAGCTGGGGGGCTCGGACTGAAGCTTTCTTT
TRBV6-5	TRBJ1-4	-	-	CASSEGVGFEKLFF	TGTGCCAGCAGTGAAGGGGTGGGATTTGAAAAACTGTTTTTT
TRBV4-1	TRBJ1-1	once	-	CASTRGSEAFF	TGCGCCAGCACCAGGGGATCTGAAGCTTTCTTT
TRBV7-2	TRBJ2-5	-	-	CASSLVGGRYRETQYF	TGTGCCAGCAGCTTAGTGGGGGGCCGGTATAGGGAGACCCAGTACTTC
TRBV4-1	TRBJ2-1	-	TRBD2	CASSQEIEAGEDEQFF	TGCGCCAGCAGCCAAGAAATAGAAGCGGGAGAGGATGAGCAGTTCTTC
TRBV9	TRBJ2-3	-	TRBD2	CASSEGGGADTQYF	TGTGCCAGCAGCGAGGGCGGGGGGGCAGATACGCAGTATTTT
TRBV4-1	TRBJ2-7	-	TRBD2	CASSLSGGPGEQYF	TGCGCCAGCAGCCTCAGCGGGGGGCCGGGGGAGCAGTACTTC
TRBV5-5	TRBJ2-5	-	TRBD2	CASSLQLAGGETQYF	TGTGCCAGCAGCTTACAACTAGCGGGCGGGGAGACCCAGTACTTC
TRBV7-6	TRBJ1-1	-	-	CASSPFPSPLAFF	TGTGCCAGCAGCCCATTCCCTTCTCCTTTAGCTTTCTTT
TRBV29-1	TRBJ2-1	-	TRBD2	CSVVPSGDEQFF	TGCAGCGTTGTCCCTAGCGGAGATGAGCAGTTCTTC
TRBV7-2	TRBJ2-5	-	-	CASSYNEETQYF	TGTGCCAGCAGCTATAATGAGGAGACCCAGTACTTC
TRBV6-9	TRBJ1-2	-	-	CASSYQLGVYGYTF	TGTGCCAGCAGTTATCAGTTGGGCGTCTATGGCTACACCTTC
TRBV7-6	TRBJ2-1	-	-	CASSLRDPTPYNEQFF	TGTGCCAGCAGCTTGAGGGACCCGACCCCCTACAATGAGCAGTTCTTC
TRBV6-1	TRBJ2-7	-	TRBD1	CASRTGPYEQYF	TGTGCCAGCAGGACAGGGCCTTACGAGCAGTACTTC
TRBV7-6	TRBJ2-7	-	-	CASSLDRAYEQYF	TGTGCCAGCAGCTTAGATCGGGCCTACGAGCAGTACTTC
TRBV4-3	TRBJ2-7	-	-	CASSQDLGDYEQYF	TGCGCCAGCAGCCAAGATCTTGGGGATTACGAGCAGTACTTC
TRBV11-2	TRBJ1-2	-	-	CASSLGQHYGYTF	TGTGCCAGCAGCTTAGGACAGCACTATGGCTACACCTTC
TRBV2	TRBJ1-2	-	-	CASSEAGPGYGYTF	TGTGCCAGCAGTGAGGCAGGGCCTGGCTATGGCTACACCTTC
TRBV5-6	TRBJ2-7	-	-	CASSLISEQYF	TGTGCCAGCAGCTTGATTAGCGAGCAGTACTTC
TRBV6-5	TRBJ1-5	-	-	CASSEEAGHQPQHF	TGTGCCAGCAGTGAAGAGGCAGGACATCAGCCCCAGCATTTT
TRBV27	TRBJ2-7	-	-	CASSLGGELFHEQYF	TGTGCCAGCAGTTTGGGGGGAGAATTGTTCCACGAGCAGTACTTC
TRBV5-1	TRBJ2-7	-	TRBD1	CASRRDREWEQYF	TGCGCCAGCAGAAGGGACAGGGAGTGGGAGCAGTACTTC
TRBV9	TRBJ2-7	-	-	CASSVEWTGTVYEQYF	TGTGCCAGCAGCGTAGAGTGGACGGGCACGGTGTACGAGCAGTACTTC
TRBV9	TRBJ1-2	-	-	CASSVASALVYGYTF	TGTGCCAGCAGCGTAGCTTCTGCCCTCGTCTATGGCTACACCTTC
TRBV4-3	TRBJ2-1	-	-	CASSQDPFAGVNNEQFF	TGCGCCAGCAGCCAAGATCCATTCGCAGGGGTAAACAATGAGCAGTTCTTC
TRBV7-8	TRBJ2-5	-	TRBD1	CASSLGGQGETQYF	TGTGCCAGCAGCTTAGGGGGACAGGGTGAGACCCAGTACTTC
TRBV9	TRBJ2-1	-	-	CASSTIGGTNEQFF	TGTGCCAGCAGCACGATCGGAGGGACCAATGAGCAGTTCTTC